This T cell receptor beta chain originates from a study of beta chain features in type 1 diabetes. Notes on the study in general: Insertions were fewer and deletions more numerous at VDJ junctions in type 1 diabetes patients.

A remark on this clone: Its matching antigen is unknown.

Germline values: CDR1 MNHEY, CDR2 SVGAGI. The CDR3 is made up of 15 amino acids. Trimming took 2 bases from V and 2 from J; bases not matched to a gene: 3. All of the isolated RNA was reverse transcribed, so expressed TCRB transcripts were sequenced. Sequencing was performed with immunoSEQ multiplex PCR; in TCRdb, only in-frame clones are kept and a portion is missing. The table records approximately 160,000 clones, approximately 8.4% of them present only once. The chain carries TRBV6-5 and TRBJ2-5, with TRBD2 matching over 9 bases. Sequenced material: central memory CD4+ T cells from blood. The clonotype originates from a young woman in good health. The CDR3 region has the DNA TGTGCCAGCAGTTACGGCCTAGCGGGGCAAGAGACCCAGTACTTC. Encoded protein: CASSYGLAGQETQYF.